Listed below are T cell receptor beta chains from one sample, sequenced in a study of vaccination and CD4 T cells after COVID-19. One entry per CDR3 protein, called by TCRdb with MiXCR from the PCR reads. The data hold 20,000 to 30,000 distinct CDR3 sequences, with less than 60% observed a single time. No antigen is known for these receptors. This sample comprised CD4+ T cells from blood, cultured in vitro, obtained before SARS-CoV-2 vaccination. Source of these receptors: a human donor who received a COVID-19 vaccine. The CDR3 runs from the conserved cysteine through the conserved F or W. The order of the fields is V gene, J gene, D gene, clone size, CDR3 protein, CDR3 DNA. D genes are given only for firm matches. The size of a clone is reported for some rows only, either as once, few or many, or as a class for expanded clones.

TRBV6-5,TRBJ2-7,TRBD1,NA,CASSSPGQGTYEQYF,TGTGCCAGCAGTTCGCCGGGACAGGGAACCTACGAGCAGTACTTC
TRBV18,TRBJ2-5,TRBD1,NA,CASSPPWTGVGETQYF,TGTGCCAGCTCACCACCGTGGACAGGGGTGGGAGAGACCCAGTACTTC
TRBV2,TRBJ2-5,TRBD1,NA,CASSGDRDVGGETQYF,TGTGCCAGCAGTGGGGACAGGGACGTCGGGGGAGAGACCCAGTACTTC
TRBV5-1,TRBJ2-3,TRBD1,NA,CASSLVPGGFTDTQYF,TGCGCCAGCAGCTTGGTCCCAGGGGGCTTCACAGATACGCAGTATTTT
TRBV6-2/TRBV6-3,TRBJ1-5,NA,once,CASSSHSQVIGQPQHF,TGTGCCAGCAGTTCCCACTCACAGGTAATCGGTCAGCCCCAGCATTTT
TRBV20-1,TRBJ1-2,TRBD1,few,CSARGSATGINYGYTF,TGCAGTGCTAGAGGGTCCGCGACAGGGATAAACTATGGCTACACCTTC
TRBV27,TRBJ1-6,TRBD1,NA,CASSEIQGNNSPLHF,TGTGCCAGCAGCGAGATACAGGGGAATAATTCACCCCTCCACTTT
TRBV7-9,TRBJ2-7,TRBD1,few,CASSSSRTGGVGYSYEQYF,TGTGCCAGCAGCTCGTCACGGACAGGGGGCGTAGGTTACTCCTACGAGCAGTACTTC
TRBV12-3/TRBV12-4,TRBJ1-6,NA,once,CASTKTPGGSGSYNSPLHF,TGTGCCAGCACCAAAACCCCGGGGGGCTCGGGCTCCTATAATTCACCCCTCCACTTT
TRBV12-3/TRBV12-4,TRBJ1-1,TRBD1,few,CASSLQTGGATEAFF,TGTGCCAGCAGTTTACAGACAGGGGGGGCCACTGAAGCTTTCTTT
TRBV6-1,TRBJ1-3,TRBD1,NA,CASSPREGARGGNTIYF,TGTGCCAGCAGTCCTCGGGAGGGGGCTAGAGGGGGAAACACCATATATTTT
TRBV5-1,TRBJ2-7,NA,few,CASSGSWGDHDEQYF,TGCGCCAGCAGTGGATCGTGGGGGGATCACGACGAGCAGTACTTC
TRBV30,TRBJ2-3,NA,NA,CAWSVQDTQYF,TGTGCCTGGAGTGTACAGGATACGCAGTATTTT
TRBV19,TRBJ2-1,TRBD2,once,CASSPPGGVDYNEQFF,TGTGCCAGTAGTCCCCCCGGGGGGGTCGACTACAATGAGCAGTTCTTC
TRBV20-1,TRBJ2-5,NA,NA,CSARDRPAAKTQYF,TGCAGTGCTAGAGATCGGCCGGCGGCCAAGACCCAGTACTTC
TRBV12-3/TRBV12-4,TRBJ2-3,NA,few,CASRWGTDTQYF,TGTGCCAGCAGGTGGGGCACAGATACGCAGTATTTT
TRBV30,TRBJ2-7,TRBD1,NA,CAWRTGAPYEQYF,TGTGCCTGGAGGACAGGGGCTCCCTACGAGCAGTACTTC
TRBV19,TRBJ1-5,TRBD1,few,CASSPRTGSNQPQHF,TGTGCCAGTAGTCCTAGGACAGGGAGCAATCAGCCCCAGCATTTT
TRBV24-1,TRBJ2-3,NA,NA,CATSDPPGDTQYF,TGTGCCACCAGTGATCCCCCCGGGGATACGCAGTATTTT
TRBV10-2,TRBJ2-4,TRBD2,NA,CASSGRGLAGGGIQYF,TGCGCCAGCAGCGGAAGGGGACTAGCGGGGGGAGGCATTCAGTACTTC
TRBV19,TRBJ2-7,TRBD1,NA,CASSQTGYEQYF,TGTGCCAGTAGTCAGACAGGGTACGAGCAGTACTTC
TRBV11-2,TRBJ1-3,NA,NA,CASSLSGVHSGNTIYF,TGTGCCAGCAGCTTAAGCGGGGTCCACTCTGGAAACACCATATATTTT
TRBV2,TRBJ1-4,NA,NA,CASSETSQGNEKLFF,TGTGCCAGCAGCGAGACATCCCAGGGGAATGAAAAACTGTTTTTT
TRBV6-1,TRBJ1-1,NA,NA,CASSESGNSEAFF,TGTGCCAGCAGTGAATCCGGGAATTCTGAAGCTTTCTTT
TRBV2,TRBJ1-2,NA,NA,CASSDRTTNYGYTF,TGTGCCAGCAGTGACAGGACTACTAACTATGGCTACACCTTC
TRBV10-3,TRBJ2-7,TRBD2,once,CAISEPYGLAGGAYEQYF,TGTGCCATCAGTGAGCCCTACGGACTAGCGGGGGGCGCCTACGAGCAGTACTTC
TRBV4-2,TRBJ1-2,NA,few,CASSQDRGNYGYTF,TGTGCCAGCAGCCAAGATAGGGGGAACTATGGCTACACCTTC
TRBV20-1,TRBJ1-3,TRBD1,NA,CSARDLQGAGNTIYF,TGCAGTGCTAGAGACCTCCAGGGGGCTGGAAACACCATATATTTT
TRBV6-1,TRBJ1-1,TRBD1,NA,CASSRRTGRETEAFF,TGTGCCAGCAGTCGAAGGACAGGCCGCGAAACTGAAGCTTTCTTT
TRBV14,TRBJ1-2,TRBD1,NA,CASSQYRGGYTF,TGTGCCAGCAGCCAGTACAGGGGAGGCTACACCTTC
TRBV7-8,TRBJ2-3,NA,NA,CATSYTDTQYF,TGTGCCACCTCGTACACAGATACGCAGTATTTT
TRBV20-1,TRBJ1-1,TRBD1,NA,CSARDWTGGNTEAFF,TGCAGTGCTAGAGATTGGACAGGGGGCAACACTGAAGCTTTCTTT
TRBV6-1,TRBJ1-6,NA,NA,CASRGGSLNSPLHF,TGTGCCAGCAGGGGGGGATCCCTTAATTCACCCCTCCACTTT
TRBV7-8,TRBJ2-1,NA,NA,CASSLGGGAYNEQFF,TGTGCCAGCAGCTTAGGAGGGGGAGCCTACAATGAGCAGTTCTTC
TRBV30,TRBJ2-1,NA,NA,CAWSPQGPSSHEQFF,TGTGCCTGGAGTCCCCAGGGTCCCTCTTCACATGAGCAGTTCTTC
TRBV10-2,TRBJ2-1,TRBD2,NA,CASSVAGGGYNEQFF,TGCGCCAGCAGTGTAGCGGGGGGTGGCTACAATGAGCAGTTCTTC
TRBV10-3,TRBJ1-5,NA,NA,CAISPTGQNSNQPQHF,TGTGCCATCAGCCCGACAGGCCAGAATAGCAATCAGCCCCAGCATTTT
TRBV20-1,TRBJ2-5,TRBD1,NA,CSATNRGQGRETQYF,TGCAGTGCCACGAACCGCGGACAGGGGCGAGAGACCCAGTACTTC
TRBV20-1,TRBJ1-3,TRBD1,NA,CSARLGGSGNTIYF,TGCAGTGCTAGGCTAGGGGGCTCGGGAAACACCATATATTTT
TRBV6-5,TRBJ1-1,NA,few,CASSYVVEAFF,TGTGCCAGCAGCTACGTCGTCGAAGCTTTCTTT
TRBV6-1,TRBJ1-5,TRBD1,few,CASRPARRGQNQPQHF,TGTGCCAGCAGACCCGCCCGGAGGGGACAGAATCAGCCCCAGCATTTT
TRBV20-1,TRBJ2-7,NA,NA,CSARESYEQYF,TGCAGTGCTAGAGAAAGCTACGAGCAGTACTTC
TRBV12-3/TRBV12-4,TRBJ2-2,TRBD2,NA,CASSPYLAGGVSGELFF,TGTGCCAGCAGTCCTTATCTAGCGGGGGGAGTAAGCGGGGAGCTGTTTTTT
TRBV20-1,TRBJ2-1,NA,NA,CSARVGADYNEQFF,TGCAGTGCTAGGGTGGGGGCGGACTACAATGAGCAGTTCTTC
TRBV19,TRBJ2-2,NA,NA,CASMGGRGTGELFF,TGTGCCAGTATGGGGGGTCGTGGAACCGGGGAGCTGTTTTTT
TRBV19,TRBJ2-3,TRBD2,NA,CASSTLAGRTDTQYF,TGTGCCAGTAGTACCCTAGCGGGGCGCACAGATACGCAGTATTTT
TRBV6-1,TRBJ2-3,NA,once,CASRRPTATDTQYF,TGTGCCAGCCGAAGGCCGACTGCCACAGATACGCAGTATTTT
TRBV2,TRBJ1-5,NA,few,CASSDYRLRNQPQHF,TGTGCCAGCAGCGATTACAGGCTCCGCAATCAGCCCCAGCATTTT
TRBV6-1,TRBJ1-1,NA,NA,CASSAQGETEAFF,TGTGCCAGCAGTGCACAGGGAGAGACTGAAGCTTTCTTT
TRBV20-1,TRBJ1-4,NA,NA,CSAKPRGDFEKLFF,TGCAGTGCCAAGCCGCGGGGGGATTTTGAAAAACTGTTTTTT
TRBV30,TRBJ2-2,NA,NA,CAWRNTGELFF,TGTGCCTGGAGGAACACCGGGGAGCTGTTTTTT
TRBV6-5,TRBJ1-5,NA,NA,CASSYPDRGLGYGQPQHF,TGTGCCAGCAGTTATCCGGATCGGGGCTTAGGGTATGGACAGCCCCAGCATTTT
TRBV6-1,TRBJ1-6,NA,NA,CASREGWDSPLHF,TGTGCCAGCAGGGAAGGGTGGGATTCACCCCTCCACTTT
TRBV11-2,TRBJ1-1,TRBD1,NA,CASSLGGTVEAFF,TGTGCCAGCAGCTTAGGGGGGACAGTTGAAGCTTTCTTT
TRBV19,TRBJ1-6,NA,NA,CASSIDRGSPLHF,TGTGCCAGTAGTATAGACAGAGGATCACCCCTCCACTTT